Listed below are T cell receptor beta chains from one sample, sequenced in a study of blood T cell repertoires in COVID-19. Assay used: immunoSEQ multiplex PCR; TCRdb lists only in-frame clones, some missing. The sample lists some 130,000 clones; 86% were seen once. The sequenced material came from PBMCs or T cells enriched from blood (not recorded which). Receptors were obtained from a man between 50 and 59 years old who had recovered from COVID-19. The CDR3 runs from the conserved cysteine through the conserved F or W. D genes are given only for firm matches. Where a row states a size, it is once, few, many or the class of an expanded clone; other rows omit it.

cdr3_aa cdr3_nt v_call clone_size d_call j_call
CASSFGQGGNYGYTF TGTGCCAGCAGCTTTGGACAGGGTGGTAACTATGGCTACACCTTC TRBV5-4 few TRBD1 TRBJ1-2
CASSLYPGGTEAFF TGTGCCAGCAGTTTATACCCAGGTGGCACTGAAGCTTTCTTT TRBV28 NA NA TRBJ1-1
CASRVSTGQGSTAFF TGTGCCAGCAGGGTGAGTACGGGACAGGGATCGACAGCTTTCTTT TRBV25-1 NA TRBD1 TRBJ1-1
CASSQGTSWGEQYF TGTGCCAGCAGCCAGGGGACTAGTTGGGGCGAGCAGTACTTC TRBV3-1/TRBV3-2 NA TRBD2 TRBJ2-7
CASSSSYTGELFF TGTGCCAGCAGTAGCTCCTACACCGGGGAGCTGTTTTTT TRBV28 NA NA TRBJ2-2
CASSLALAGSGQETQYF TGTGCCAGCAGCTTAGCGCTGGCAGGATCTGGCCAAGAGACCCAGTACTTC TRBV11-1 NA NA TRBJ2-5
CASSRRDGSTDTQYF TGTGCCAGCAGTCGGCGGGACGGCAGCACAGATACGCAGTATTTT TRBV28 NA NA TRBJ2-3
CASSPGLLTGNTIYF TGTGCCAGCTCACCGGGACTCCTTACGGGAAACACCATATATTTT TRBV18 once NA TRBJ1-3
CSVAGQGNYGYTF TGCAGCGTTGCGGGACAGGGTAACTATGGCTACACCTTC TRBV29-1 NA TRBD1 TRBJ1-2
CASSLEAVRNPYGYTF TGTGCCAGCAGCTTGGAAGCGGTAAGGAATCCCTATGGCTACACCTTC TRBV5-5 NA NA TRBJ1-2
CASSPPGTGDYGYTF TGTGCCAGCTCACCTCCCGGGACAGGGGACTATGGCTACACCTTC TRBV18 NA TRBD1 TRBJ1-2
CAWSGQGGNQPQHF TGTGCCTGGAGTGGACAGGGGGGCAATCAGCCCCAGCATTTT TRBV30 NA TRBD1 TRBJ1-5
CASSQDMAYGYTF TGTGCCAGCAGCCAAGATATGGCTTATGGCTACACCTTC TRBV14 once NA TRBJ1-2
CASSFPSGGYSYNEQFF TGTGCCAGCAGTTTCCCTAGCGGGGGGTACTCCTACAATGAGCAGTTCTTC TRBV27 NA TRBD2 TRBJ2-1
CASSQDQVRTEQFF TGCGCCAGCAGCCAAGACCAAGTTCGGACAGAGCAGTTCTTC TRBV4-3 NA NA TRBJ2-1
CASSSFQTGVTGELFF TGTGCCAGCAGCTCGTTCCAGACAGGGGTCACCGGGGAGCTGTTTTTT TRBV7-2 NA TRBD1 TRBJ2-2
CASSLVASGGTDTQYF TGTGCCAGCAGCTTAGTAGCCAGCGGGGGGACAGATACGCAGTATTTT TRBV7-2 NA TRBD2 TRBJ2-3
CASSPLSGNYGYTF TGTGCCAGCAGCCCCCTATCAGGGAACTATGGCTACACCTTC TRBV14 once NA TRBJ1-2
CASSPLGTTNTGELFF TGTGCCAGCAGCCCATTAGGGACAACGAACACCGGGGAGCTGTTTTTT TRBV7-9 NA NA TRBJ2-2
CASSSRQGGGNEQFF TGTGCCAGCAGCTCCAGACAGGGGGGAGGGAATGAGCAGTTCTTC TRBV7-8 NA TRBD1 TRBJ2-1
CASSQLGQQNEKLFF TGTGCCAGCAGCCAGCTGGGACAGCAAAATGAAAAACTGTTTTTT TRBV14 NA TRBD1 TRBJ1-4
CSVEGTGFGNTIYF TGCAGCGTTGAGGGGACAGGGTTTGGAAACACCATATATTTT TRBV29-1 NA TRBD1 TRBJ1-3
CASSFSSGQTNTGELFF TGTGCCAGCAGCTTTTCGTCAGGACAGACGAACACCGGGGAGCTGTTTTTT TRBV7-6 few NA TRBJ2-2
CASTPGQEVDNEQFF TGTGCCAGCACCCCGGGACAGGAGGTGGACAATGAGCAGTTCTTC TRBV5-8 NA TRBD1 TRBJ2-1
CAWSEPGWDYGYTF TGTGCCTGGAGTGAACCGGGTTGGGACTATGGCTACACCTTC TRBV30 once NA TRBJ1-2
CASSDYRGHSGGFKGEQYF TGTGCCAGCAGTGACTACAGGGGGCACAGCGGGGGCTTTAAGGGCGAGCAGTACTTC TRBV27 NA NA TRBJ2-7